This T cell receptor (beta chain) was identified in a study of T cells in tumors after PD-1 blockade. Assay: immunoSEQ multiplex PCR; the TCRdb copy retains only in-frame clones and omits some. The table lists about 12,000 clones, about 60% of them singletons. The receptor comes from a human donor with basal cell carcinoma. The source material was tumor tissue, sampled before anti-PD-1 treatment.

CDR3 residues: CASSLAKASGGARRLVDTQYF. The CDR3 region has the DNA TGCGCCAGCAGCTTGGCCAAGGCTAGCGGGGGGGCCCGTAGATTAGTAGATACGCAGTATTTT. The J gene is TRBJ2-3, the V gene TRBV5-1, with 12 nucleotides matching TRBD2. V dropped 0 bases and J dropped 5; count of bases not matched to a gene: 19. Germline values: CDR1 SGHRS, CDR2 YFSETQ. CDR3 size: 21 residues.